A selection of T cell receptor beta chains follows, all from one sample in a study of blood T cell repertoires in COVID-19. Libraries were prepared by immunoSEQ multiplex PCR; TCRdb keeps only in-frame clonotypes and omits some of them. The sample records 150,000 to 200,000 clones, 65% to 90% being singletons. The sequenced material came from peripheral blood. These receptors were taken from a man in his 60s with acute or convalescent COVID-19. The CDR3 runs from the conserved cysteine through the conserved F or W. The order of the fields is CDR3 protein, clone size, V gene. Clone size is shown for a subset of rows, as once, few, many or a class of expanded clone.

CDR3 protein: CASSEYLTSGGNIQYF
clone size: few
V gene: TRBV6-1

CDR3 protein: CASSYGLGARTGELFF
clone size: once
V gene: TRBV5-1

CDR3 protein: CASSQRLIRAGGQETQYF
clone size: NA
V gene: TRBV4-1

CDR3 protein: CASSPGGTRGTGELFF
clone size: NA
V gene: TRBV5-1

CDR3 protein: CASGPSRSDTQYF
clone size: NA
V gene: TRBV5-1

CDR3 protein: CASSLAAPGASGMGGELFF
clone size: few
V gene: TRBV7-6

CDR3 protein: CASSLGLSGTLQETQYF
clone size: NA
V gene: TRBV5-1

CDR3 protein: CASSFEGEQYF
clone size: NA
V gene: TRBV5-1

CDR3 protein: CASSHPRGSGNTIYF
clone size: once
V gene: TRBV3-1/TRBV3-2

CDR3 protein: CASSSGRGFGYTF
clone size: few
V gene: TRBV11-2

CDR3 protein: CASSLSKGELGQETQYF
clone size: NA
V gene: TRBV27

CDR3 protein: CAGRVAGSETQYF
clone size: NA
V gene: TRBV7-2

CDR3 protein: CASSYGVGTNQPQHF
clone size: NA
V gene: TRBV7-2

CDR3 protein: CASSWAGGYNEQFF
clone size: once
V gene: TRBV5-1

CDR3 protein: CASRRTGEYEKLFF
clone size: NA
V gene: TRBV28

CDR3 protein: CASSEVVGTSGDEQYF
clone size: few
V gene: TRBV6-1

CDR3 protein: CASSIEGGRGDTQYF
clone size: NA
V gene: TRBV19

CDR3 protein: CASSYSDRREKLFF
clone size: few
V gene: TRBV6-5

CDR3 protein: CAWGGQGNTEAFF
clone size: NA
V gene: TRBV30

CDR3 protein: CASSSGLANTGELFF
clone size: few
V gene: TRBV7-9

CDR3 protein: CASTETREGQFF
clone size: NA
V gene: TRBV2

CDR3 protein: CASSLGLGQAAQHF
clone size: NA
V gene: TRBV11-2

CDR3 protein: CASRQRQGYEQYF
clone size: NA
V gene: TRBV12-3/TRBV12-4

CDR3 protein: CSASPSGGVSGANVLTF
clone size: NA
V gene: TRBV20-1

CDR3 protein: CASSLTFGNTIYF
clone size: NA
V gene: TRBV7-3

CDR3 protein: CASSSGTGPGESPLHF
clone size: NA
V gene: TRBV27

CDR3 protein: CASSLGGRNQPQHF
clone size: NA
V gene: TRBV28

CDR3 protein: CASSLAAPRETQYF
clone size: NA
V gene: TRBV7-9

CDR3 protein: CSVGEGVGAFF
clone size: once
V gene: TRBV29-1

CDR3 protein: CASSRDRLNTEAFF
clone size: NA
V gene: TRBV11-2

CDR3 protein: CASSGDRGVGEKLFF
clone size: few
V gene: TRBV2

CDR3 protein: CASRIDRNYGYTF
clone size: NA
V gene: TRBV6-5

CDR3 protein: CASSTRGFAYEQYF
clone size: NA
V gene: TRBV19

CDR3 protein: CASRGRGRNNEQFF
clone size: NA
V gene: TRBV7-8

CDR3 protein: CASSVGPSGTGRSPLHF
clone size: few
V gene: TRBV9

CDR3 protein: CASSQLDRSTDTQYF
clone size: NA
V gene: TRBV7-6

CDR3 protein: CASSWASQETQYF
clone size: NA
V gene: TRBV28

CDR3 protein: CASSTGGLGEKLFF
clone size: NA
V gene: TRBV19

CDR3 protein: CASSLPGPAGGTQYF
clone size: NA
V gene: TRBV28

CDR3 protein: CASSLGASGSGSLYEQYF
clone size: NA
V gene: TRBV5-1

CDR3 protein: CASSRRRESEQFF
clone size: NA
V gene: TRBV7-8

CDR3 protein: CASSPAPGIESGANVLTF
clone size: NA
V gene: TRBV7-6

CDR3 protein: CASSGHPNTEAFF
clone size: NA
V gene: TRBV7-8

CDR3 protein: CASSQDGGLRDTQYF
clone size: few
V gene: TRBV3-1/TRBV3-2

CDR3 protein: CASSYSRNTGELFF
clone size: NA
V gene: TRBV6-8

CDR3 protein: CASTLSRDSYEQYF
clone size: NA
V gene: TRBV6-6

CDR3 protein: CASSPGRPPYEQYF
clone size: NA
V gene: TRBV28

CDR3 protein: CASSRVTGAEAFF
clone size: NA
V gene: TRBV11-3

CDR3 protein: CASSQDAPRGAGGLNNEQFF
clone size: NA
V gene: TRBV4-2

CDR3 protein: CSVFSRSGGHNEQFF
clone size: NA
V gene: TRBV29-1

CDR3 protein: CASSPGVGPGEKLFF
clone size: NA
V gene: TRBV7-9

CDR3 protein: CASSLAGGRGNEQFF
clone size: NA
V gene: TRBV5-5

CDR3 protein: CASIVSYEQYF
clone size: NA
V gene: TRBV6-5

CDR3 protein: CASSNGRASSNQPQHF
clone size: once
V gene: TRBV19

CDR3 protein: CASSEVRDQAKNIQYF
clone size: NA
V gene: TRBV2

CDR3 protein: CAISTSSGWRETQYF
clone size: once
V gene: TRBV10-3

CDR3 protein: CASSLKRELNTGELFF
clone size: NA
V gene: TRBV5-1